This record concerns one T cell receptor beta chain sequence. Method: immunoSEQ multiplex PCR; TCRdb's copy keeps in-frame clones and lacks some. This sample has approximately 23,000 clones, with 89% found just once. The germline V gene encodes CDR1 LNHDA and CDR2 SQIVND (reference sequence). This CDR3 comprises 12 residues. The V gene lost 6 bases and the J gene lost 5 bases, with 10 bases spanning the gap. This entry comes from a study of blood T cell dynamics during melanoma immunotherapy. Time point defined: pre-treatment baseline. One draw preceded checkpoint blockade; another followed its first cycle at week 3.

The clonotype comes from a human donor with melanoma. The specimen was blood, collected from a patient treated with checkpoint blockade. The rearrangement joins TRBV19 to TRBJ1-1; D gene unclear. CDR3 sequence reads: CASSLVGTEAFF. Here the CDR3 DNA reads TGTGCCAGTAGCCTCGTGGGGACTGAAGCTTTCTTT.